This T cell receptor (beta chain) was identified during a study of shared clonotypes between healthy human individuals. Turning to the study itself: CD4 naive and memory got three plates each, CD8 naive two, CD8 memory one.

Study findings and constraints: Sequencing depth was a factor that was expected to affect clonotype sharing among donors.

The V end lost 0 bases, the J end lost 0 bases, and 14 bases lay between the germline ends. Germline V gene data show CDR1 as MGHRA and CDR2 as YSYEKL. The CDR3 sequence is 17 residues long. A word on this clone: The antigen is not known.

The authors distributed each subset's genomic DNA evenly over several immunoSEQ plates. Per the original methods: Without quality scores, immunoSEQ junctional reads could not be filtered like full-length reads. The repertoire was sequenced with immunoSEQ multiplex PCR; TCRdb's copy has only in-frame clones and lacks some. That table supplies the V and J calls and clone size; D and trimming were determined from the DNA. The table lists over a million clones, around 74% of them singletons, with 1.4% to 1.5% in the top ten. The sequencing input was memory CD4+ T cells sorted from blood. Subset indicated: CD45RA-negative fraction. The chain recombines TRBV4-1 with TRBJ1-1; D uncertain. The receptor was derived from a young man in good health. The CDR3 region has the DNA TGCGCCAGCAGCCAAGAAGAGTGGCACAGTATGAACACTGAAGCTTTCTTT. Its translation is CASSQEEWHSMNTEAFF.